The 11 T cell receptor beta chains below were found in one sample sequenced in a study of human T cells and chemical hapten exposure. One entry per CDR3 protein results from TCRdb running MiXCR on the RACE reads. The table lists fewer than 85,000 distinct CDR3 sequences, around 9.3% of them singletons. Time point defined: healthy volunteer bleed at 6 weeks. The authors extracted total RNA from unfractionated whole blood. Sequenced material: whole blood. Every receptor here comes from a female donor in good health. Some clones in this sample may be carry-over from other donors' samples.

This clonotype showed up just a few times. The J gene is TRBJ2-3, the V gene TRBV5-1; 8 nucleotides agree with TRBD2. Germline V gene lookup returns CDR1 SGHRS and CDR2 YFSETQ. Trimming at V came to 7 bases and at J to 4 bases, leaving 14 bases not matched to a gene. CDR3 size: 16 residues. Here the CDR3 reads CASLPYAGGQADTQYF. CDR3 nucleotides: TGCGCCAGCCTCCCCTATGCGGGGGGCCAAGCAGATACGCAGTATTTT.

This clonotype came up many times. V usage is TRBV12-3 or TRBV12-4 and J usage is TRBJ1-2; 8 bases fit TRBD1. The CDR3 spans 13 residues. The ends lost 8 bases at V and 1 base at J; junction bases unmatched: 3. DNA for the CDR3: TGTGCCAGCTTCAGGGGGCTTAACTATGGCTACACCTTC. It encodes CASFRGLNYGYTF.

The chain recombines TRBV28 with TRBJ1-5; a weak D match, TRBD1 (6 bases). The V end lost 2 bases, the J end lost 3 bases, and 8 bases lay between the germline ends. CDR1 and CDR2 (germline): MDHEN, SYDVKM. The CDR3 loop spans 14 amino acids. The CDR3 region has the DNA TGTGCCAGCAGTTTAGGGGGCACCAATCAGCCCCAGCATTTT. This gives the protein CASSLGGTNQPQHF.

This clonotype was observed at least ten times. This rearrangement joins TRBV29-1 to TRBJ1-4; the match to TRBD1 covers 7 bases. The CDR3 consists of 12 residues. Trimming removed 6 bases from V and 5 bases from J; junction bases left unmatched: 3. The germline gives CDR1 SQVTM, CDR2 ANQGSEA. For the CDR3, the DNA is TGCAGCGTGCTGGACAGGAATGAAAAACTGTTTTTT. It yields the protein CSVLDRNEKLFF. Supplemented by reference TRBV29-1 and TRBJ1-4, the full variable domain reads SAVISQKPSRDICQRGTSLTIQCQVDSQVTMMFWYRQQPGQSLTLIATANQGSEATYESGFVIDKFPISRPNLTFSTLTVSNMSPEDSSIYLCSVLDRNEKLFFGSGTQLSVL.

This clonotype was seen at least ten times. This chain joins TRBV20-1 and TRBJ2-7; 15 bases match TRBD2. Looked up from germline, CDR1 is DFQATT and CDR2 is SNEGSKA (reference sequence). This CDR3 contains 17 residues. V lost 0 bases and J lost 6; bases outside the gene matches: 9. CDR3 amino acids: CSARDIGTSGGSGEQYF. Written as DNA, the CDR3 is TGCAGTGCTAGAGACATCGGGACTAGCGGGGGGTCCGGCGAGCAGTACTTC.

Judged by abundance, this clonotype is medium-sized. This chain uses TRBV5-1 with TRBJ1-1, with no clear D. V was pared by 5 bases and J by 0 bases, with 11 bases between. Germline V gives CDR1 SGHRS, CDR2 YFSETQ. This CDR3 has 14 amino acids. In DNA, the CDR3 is TGCGCCAGCAGAAAGACACGTATGAACACTGAAGCTTTCTTT. Encoded protein: CASRKTRMNTEAFF.

In this sample, this clonotype turned up many times. The V and J genes are TRBV27 and TRBJ2-7, with TRBD1 identical over 8 bases. Trimming removed 3 bases from V and 3 bases from J; junction bases left unmatched: 4. CDR1 is MNHEY, CDR2 SMNVEV, per germline (reference sequence). The CDR3 has 14 amino acids. The CDR3 here is CASSFGQGLYEQYF. CDR3 bases: TGTGCCAGCAGTTTTGGACAGGGACTCTACGAGCAGTACTTC.

This clonotype appeared a few times. The chain uses TRBV19 and TRBJ2-7; maybe TRBD1 (6 bases). Germline CDR1 reads LNHDA; CDR2 reads SQIVND (reference sequence). Trimming shortened V by 4 bases and J by 0 bases, and 13 bases separated the two germline ends. There are 15 residues in the CDR3. CDR3 DNA: TGTGCCAGTAGTAGCCAGGGGACGAGCTCCTACGAGCAGTACTTC. Translating gives CASSSQGTSSYEQYF.

This clonotype showed up just a few times. V is TRBV12-3 or TRBV12-4 and J is TRBJ2-3, with D perhaps matching TRBD2 (6 bases). Trimming left V 4 bases short and J 5 bases short, with 13 bases between. The CDR3 has 14 residues. CDR3 amino acids: CASSSWRGEDTQYF. CDR3 nucleotides: TGTGCCAGCAGTTCATGGCGGGGTGAAGATACGCAGTATTTT.

There are many counts of this clonotype. This chain joins TRBV7-9 and TRBJ2-5; 10 bases match TRBD1. The CDR3 runs 16 residues. Trimming at V came to 0 bases and at J to 5 bases, leaving 6 bases not matched to a gene. Germline loops: CDR1 SEHNR, CDR2 FQNEAQ (reference sequence). CDR3 in amino acids: CASSLARGTGVETQYF. The CDR3 DNA is TGTGCCAGCAGCTTAGCGCGTGGGACAGGGGTCGAGACCCAGTACTTC.

This clonotype has more than one count but fewer than ten. The J gene is TRBJ1-1, the V gene TRBV29-1, with 7 bases that match TRBD1. This CDR3 comprises 13 residues. Germline-derived CDR1 and CDR2 are SQVTM and ANQGSEA. Germline trimming cut 7 bases from V and 3 bases from J; bases unmatched to any gene: 8. The DNA for the CDR3 is TGCAGCGGTGCGACAGGGCGGGACACTGAAGCTTTCTTT. It is translated as CSGATGRDTEAFF.